What follows are 24 T cell receptor beta chains derived from one specimen sequenced in a study of blood T cells in healthy people across ages. A second PCR, run for about 7 to 11 cycles, used a sample-barcoded 5' primer plus a J-beta primer mix. MiXCR, run by TCRdb on the 5' RACE reads, gives a single entry per CDR3 protein. Of 870,000 or so distinct CDR3 sequences detected, around 26% appear once; the ten largest clones hold roughly 17%. Material for sequencing was blood. These TCRs come from a woman older than 75 in good health.

A note on this clonotype: This may be a read error: a much more frequent sequence differs by one nucleotide. V and J are TRBV11-2 and TRBJ2-1; D is undetermined. Trimming left V 5 bases short and J 3 bases short, with 17 bases between. CDR1 is SGHAT, CDR2 FQNNGV, per germline. The CDR3 consists of 16 residues. The CDR3: CASSPRRWRSYNEQFF. CDR3 in DNA: TGTGCCAGCAGCCCGAGGCGGTGGCGGAGCTACAATGAGCAGTTCTTC.

The rearrangement links TRBV28 to TRBJ1-6; possible D gene TRBD1, 6 bases. This CDR3 has 16 residues. Trimming shortened V by 2 bases and J by 6 bases, and 14 bases separated the two germline ends. Per germline, CDR1 MDHEN and CDR2 SYDVKM. The CDR3 is CASSLPGGGTNSPLHF. In DNA form, the CDR3 reads TGTGCCAGCAGTTTACCCGGGGGCGGCACTAATTCACCCCTCCACTTT. The full variable domain, its missing parts supplied by reference TRBV28 and TRBJ1-6, is DVKVTQSSRYLVKRTGEKVFLECVQDMDHENMFWYRQDPGLGLRLIYFSYDVKMKEKGDIPEGYSVSREKKERFSLILESASTNQTSMYLCASSLPGGGTNSPLHFGNGTRLTVT.

This clonotype was counted ten times or more. CDR3 DNA sequence: TGCGCCAGCAGCTTGGCCCCACAGCCCAATGAGCAGTTCTTC. It codes for CASSLAPQPNEQFF. The rearrangement joins TRBV5-1 to TRBJ2-1, with D hard to call. This CDR3 spans 14 amino acids. The V and J ends lost 0 bases and 6 bases respectively, with 10 bases between them. CDR1 is SGHRS and CDR2 is YFSETQ in the germline V gene.

In its sample, this clonotype was seen many times. The chain has TRBV6-6 and TRBJ2-3, with D perhaps TRBD2 (6 bases). The germline CDR1 and CDR2 sequences are MNHNY and SVGAGI (reference sequence). The CDR3 has 15 residues. The V end was cut by 3 bases, the J end by 4 bases, with 14 bases between. CDR3 coding DNA: TGTGCCAGCAGTTATGGGCCCCGCGGGGCAGATACGCAGTATTTT. Its translation: CASSYGPRGADTQYF.

This clonotype has only a few counts. One base away lies a much larger clone, so this may be a sequencing read error. The chain is built from TRBV4-3 and TRBJ2-1; D gene unclear. This CDR3 has 15 residues. Germline V gene data show CDR1 as LGHNA and CDR2 as YSLEER. CDR3 bases: TGCGCCAGCAGCCAAGAGTCCGCTCCCTACAATAAGCAGTTCTTC. Translation gives CASSQESAPYNKQFF.

In its sample, this clonotype was seen many times. This chain joins TRBV12-3 or TRBV12-4 and TRBJ2-5, with 10 bases lining up with TRBD1. The CDR3 covers 14 residues. Germline trimming cut 4 bases from V and 5 bases from J; bases unmatched to any gene: 4. This CDR3 is CASSSTGQGETQYF. CDR3 nucleotide sequence: TGTGCCAGCAGTTCCACGGGACAGGGGGAGACCCAGTACTTC.

V and J are TRBV6-5 and TRBJ2-1; weak D call: TRBD2 (5 bases). The V end lost 5 bases, the J end lost 0 bases, and 8 bases lay between the germline ends. Germline V lookup: CDR1 MNHEY, CDR2 SVGAGI. This CDR3 has 14 amino acids. For the CDR3, the DNA is TGTGCCAGCAGTCCAGCGGACTCCTACAATGAGCAGTTCTTC. This encodes CASSPADSYNEQFF.

In its sample, this clonotype was seen many times. This chain connects TRBV20-1 to TRBJ1-6, with 9 positions matching TRBD1. The ends lost 3 bases at V and 5 bases at J; junction bases unmatched: 2. CDR3 length: 14 amino acids. Germline V gene data show CDR1 as DFQATT and CDR2 as SNEGSKA (reference sequence). CDR3 nucleotides: TGCAGTGCTAGTGGGACAGGGAATAATTCACCCCTCCACTTT. Its protein is CSASGTGNNSPLHF.

This clonotype was observed at least ten times. The gene calls are TRBV10-2 and TRBJ1-2, with TRBD1 as a possible D gene (6 bases). V was clipped by 4 bases and J by 3 bases, with 9 bases between them. The CDR3 is 13 residues long. Germline V gene lookup returns CDR1 WSHSY and CDR2 SAAADI. CDR3 sequence reads: CASSGTAYYGYTF. The CDR3 DNA sequence: TGCGCCAGCAGTGGGACAGCTTACTATGGCTACACCTTC.

At least ten counts were recorded for this clonotype. The chain is built from TRBV21-1 and TRBJ2-7; the table names TRBD2, a call not compared with the DNA. TRBV21-1 is given as a pseudogene. The CDR3 consists of 16 residues. In DNA form, the CDR3 reads TGTGCCAGCAGCAAAGTTGGTAGCGGGGATACCTACGAGCAGTACTTC. It specifies CASSKVGSGDTYEQYF.

As to this clonotype: This sequence may be a read error, since a much larger clone differs from it by one base. V usage is TRBV5-1 and J usage is TRBJ2-7; the match to TRBD1 covers 9 bases. The J call may be mistaken, given a closer DNA end match to TRBJ2-4. CDR3 length: 14 amino acids. Germline CDR1 SGHRS, CDR2 YFSETQ. CDR3 nucleotides: TGCGCCAGCAGCTGGGGGACAGGGCGAAACATTCAGTACTTC. Translating gives CASSWGTGRNIQYF.

The chain uses TRBV5-1 and TRBJ2-1, with 7 bases aligning to TRBD1. Losses at the gene ends were 1 base for V and 1 base for J; bases not matched to a gene: 5. This CDR3 spans 16 amino acids. Germline V CDR1 and CDR2: SGHRS, YFSETQ. The DNA of the CDR3 is TGCGCCAGCAGCTTGCGGACAGGAACTTCCTACAATGAGCAGTTCTTC. Encoded protein: CASSLRTGTSYNEQFF.

This clonotype was counted many times. The DNA of the CDR3 is TGCAGTGCTTTTCCCCACCGGGACTACAAAGAGACCCAGTACTTC. Residues: CSAFPHRDYKETQYF. This chain joins TRBV20-1 and TRBJ2-5; TRBD2 matches 7 bases. V lost 5 bases, J lost 3 bases, and 12 bases stayed unmatched. The CDR3 is 15 residues long. Germline CDR1 DFQATT, CDR2 SNEGSKA (reference sequence).

This chain links TRBV18 with TRBJ1-1, with a weak D call TRBD1 (5 bases). Germline CDR1 is KGHSH and CDR2 is LQKENI. V dropped 1 base and J dropped 7 bases, with 13 bases sitting between them. The CDR3 sequence is 14 residues long. CDR3 sequence: CASSPLNQGSEAFF. CDR3 coding DNA: TGTGCCAGCTCACCACTTAATCAGGGTAGTGAAGCTTTCTTT.

This clonotype occurred many times. This rearrangement joins TRBV12-3 or TRBV12-4 to TRBJ2-3; a weak D match, TRBD2 (7 bases). Trimming cost V 3 bases and J 4 bases, with 11 bases left between them. This CDR3 comprises 14 residues. The CDR3 DNA sequence: TGTGCCAGCAGTTTGAGGCGGGGGCCAGATACGCAGTATTTT. This codes for CASSLRRGPDTQYF.

Worth noting for this clonotype: A read error is possible here, since a much larger clone lies one base away. V and J are TRBV11-2 and TRBJ2-3; maybe TRBD2 (7 bases). The CDR3 loop spans 22 amino acids. Germline CDR1 reads SGHAT; CDR2 reads FQNNGV. V lost 4 bases to trimming and J lost 0 bases, with 32 bases between them. CDR3 bases: TGTGCCAGCAGCTCCCTGGGATGGGGACTAACGGGGGGCGGGGCTAGCACAGATACGCAGTATTTT. Protein: CASSSLGWGLTGGGASTDTQYF.

This clonotype has at least ten counts. The chain has TRBV7-9 and TRBJ2-1; 10 nucleotides line up with TRBD1. The CDR3 loop spans 15 amino acids. CDR1 is SEHNR, CDR2 FQNEAQ, per germline (reference sequence). The junction had 3 bases not matched to a gene; V was cut back by 0 bases and J by 7 bases. The CDR3 loop is CASSLARQGANEQFF. The CDR3 nucleotides read TGTGCCAGCAGCTTAGCGAGACAGGGGGCGAATGAGCAGTTCTTC. Combining the CDR3 with reference TRBV7-9 and TRBJ2-1 gives the whole variable domain DTGVSQNPRHKITKRGQNVTFRCDPISEHNRLYWYRQTLGQGPEFLTYFQNEAQLEKSRLLSDRFSAERPKGSFSTLEIQRTEQGDSAMYLCASSLARQGANEQFFGPGTRLTVL.

This clonotype has just a few counts. Possible read error: a much larger clone is one base away. The chain recombines TRBV10-3 with TRBJ2-5, with a weak D call TRBD2 (7 bases). Trimming removed 6 bases at V and 4 bases at J, with 15 bases between. The CDR3 extends over 14 amino acids. Germline CDR1 reads ENHRY; CDR2 reads SYGVKD. This CDR3 reads CAIRPGEGRETQYF. In DNA, the CDR3 is TGTGCCATCAGGCCAGGGGAGGGAAGAGAGACCCAGTACTTC.

In its sample, this clonotype was seen many times. The rearrangement links TRBV7-9 to TRBJ1-4; D unresolved. The CDR3 runs to 18 residues. Germline values: CDR1 SEHNR, CDR2 FQNEAQ (reference sequence). V was trimmed by 4 bases and J by 7 bases, leaving 25 bases between them. CDR3 loop: CASSSYRVRRERGEKLFF. The DNA for the CDR3 is TGTGCCAGCAGCTCATACCGGGTCAGGAGGGAGCGGGGTGAAAAACTGTTTTTT.

V usage is TRBV20-1 and J usage is TRBJ2-5; 8 bases line up with TRBD1. Germline CDR1 reads DFQATT; CDR2 reads SNEGSKA (reference sequence). V lost 3 bases, J lost 3 bases, and 12 bases stayed unmatched. The CDR3 is made up of 16 amino acids. CDR3: CSASDSGGEWKETQYF. The CDR3 DNA reads as TGCAGTGCTAGTGATTCAGGGGGCGAGTGGAAAGAGACCCAGTACTTC.

The chain uses TRBV11-3 and TRBJ1-2, with D possibly TRBD1 on 5 matching bases. Trimming cost V 5 bases and J 4 bases, with 11 bases left between them. CDR1 SGHNT and CDR2 YENEEA come from the germline V gene. This CDR3 is 13 amino acids long. The DNA for the CDR3 is TGTGCCAGCAGCAACCCAGGGCGCTATGGCTACACCTTC. It yields the protein CASSNPGRYGYTF.

This clonotype was observed many times. This chain connects TRBV18 to TRBJ2-5, with unresolved D. V shed 2 bases and J shed 2 bases, with 6 bases lying between them. The CDR3 loop spans 13 amino acids. Germline loops: CDR1 KGHSH, CDR2 LQKENI. The CDR3 is CASSPVGQETQYF. The CDR3, as DNA: TGTGCCAGCTCACCAGTCGGTCAAGAGACCCAGTACTTC. The whole variable domain, remainder taken from reference TRBV18 and TRBJ2-5, is NAGVMQNPRHLVRRRGQEARLRCSPMKGHSHVYWYRQLPEEGLKFMVYLQKENIIDESGMPKERFSAEFPKEGPSILRIQQVVRGDSAAYFCASSPVGQETQYFGPGTRLLVL.

This chain uses TRBV7-2 with TRBJ1-1; D is undetermined. CDR1 SGHTA and CDR2 FQGNSA come from the germline V gene. CDR3 length: 13 amino acids. Trimming took 5 bases from V and 1 from J, leaving 8 bases between them. The CDR3 loop reads CASSIDTNTEAFF. CDR3 sequence (DNA): TGTGCCAGCAGCATTGACACGAACACTGAAGCTTTCTTT.

The J gene is TRBJ1-2, the V gene TRBV5-5; no definite D call. Trimming cost V 2 bases and J 7 bases, with 15 bases left between them. The length of the CDR3 is 14 residues. Germline lookup yields CDR1 SGHKS and CDR2 YYEKEE (reference sequence). The CDR3 region has the DNA TGTGCCAGCAGCTTTGACGATACACCGTCTGGCTACACCTTC. Translation gives CASSFDDTPSGYTF.